The rows below give T cell receptor beta chains drawn from one sample of a study of blood T cells in healthy people across ages. TCRdb independently ran MiXCR on the 5' RACE reads; one entry per CDR3 protein. The sample records 800,000 to 1,000,000 distinct CDR3 sequences, about 48% being singletons. The sample was blood. The origin of the receptors is a man aged 25-45 years in good health. The CDR3 runs from the conserved cysteine through the conserved F or W. Each record gives: V gene, J gene, D gene, clone size, CDR3 DNA, CDR3 protein. A D gene is named only where the DNA matches it firmly. Clone size is given for some rows only: seen once, a few or many times, or a class if the clone is expanded.

>TRBV11-1|TRBJ1-1|.|.
TGTGCCAGCAGCCCTCCAGGGGCCGGGAACACTGAAGCTTTCTTT
CASSPPGAGNTEAFF
>TRBV5-6|TRBJ2-5|.|.
TGTGCCAGCAGCTTGCGCAACGAAGAGACCCAGTACTTC
CASSLRNEETQYF
>TRBV11-2|TRBJ2-1|.|.
TGTGCCAGCAGCTTAGATTCCGGACAGATCGAGCAGTTCTTC
CASSLDSGQIEQFF
>TRBV20-1|TRBJ1-5|.|.
TGCAGTGCTAACCCCAGGAGTAGCAATCAGCCCCAGCATTTT
CSANPRSSNQPQHF
>TRBV5-1|TRBJ2-7|TRBD1|few
TGCGCCAGCAGCCCTCGGGACAGGGTCTACGAGCAGTACTTC
CASSPRDRVYEQYF
>TRBV5-6|TRBJ2-7|TRBD1|.
TGTGCCAGCAGCGGTACAGGGGTTCACGAGCAGTACTTC
CASSGTGVHEQYF
>TRBV7-2|TRBJ1-4|.|once
TGTGCCAGCAGCTTAGCGTCGACGCCGGCTAATGAAAAACTGTTTTTT
CASSLASTPANEKLFF
>TRBV27|TRBJ2-7|TRBD2|.
TGTGCCAGCAGGCAATTAGCGGGGCGGTCCCTCAAGCAGTACTTC
CASRQLAGRSLKQYF
>TRBV6-2/TRBV6-3|TRBJ1-2|.|few
TGTGCCAGCAGATGGAAAAGCGAAGCTAACTATGGCTACACCTTC
CASRWKSEANYGYTF
>TRBV11-3|TRBJ2-4|TRBD2|few
TGTGCCAGCAGCTTTTATTGGGGAGGGGAAGCCAAAAACATTCAGTACTTC
CASSFYWGGEAKNIQYF
>TRBV11-2|TRBJ1-2|TRBD1|.
TGTGCCAGCAGCTCGGACAGGGGGAGAGATGGCTACACCTTC
CASSSDRGRDGYTF
>TRBV27|TRBJ2-3|TRBD1|.
TGTGCCAGCAGCCCAAGGACAGGGGCCATACAAGATACGCAGTATTTT
CASSPRTGAIQDTQYF
>TRBV6-5|TRBJ2-7|TRBD1|.
TGTGCCAGCGGTAGGACAGGGCCTTCCTACGAGCAGTACTTC
CASGRTGPSYEQYF
>TRBV20-1|TRBJ2-1|.|.
TGCAGTGTTACCGGGACTGTTAATGAGCAGTTCTTC
CSVTGTVNEQFF